Sequencing of this TCR beta chain was carried out in a study of siplizumab effects on memory and regulatory T cells. The data were produced by immunoSEQ multiplex PCR, yet TCRdb's version contains in-frame clones alone and is incomplete. This table has about 120,000 clones, 93% appearing once. CDR1 SGHTS and CDR2 YDEGEE come from the germline V gene. The CDR3 length is 16 residues. V was clipped by 0 bases and J by 2 bases, with 13 bases between them. This sequence joins TRBV5-8 and TRBJ2-3; no clear D gene. The sample was non-Treg CD4+ T cells sorted from blood. This clonotype was obtained from a human donor in good health. The CDR3 region is CASSLALRQTTDTQYF. The CDR3 region has the DNA TGTGCCAGCAGCTTGGCACTCAGACAAACCACAGATACGCAGTATTTT.